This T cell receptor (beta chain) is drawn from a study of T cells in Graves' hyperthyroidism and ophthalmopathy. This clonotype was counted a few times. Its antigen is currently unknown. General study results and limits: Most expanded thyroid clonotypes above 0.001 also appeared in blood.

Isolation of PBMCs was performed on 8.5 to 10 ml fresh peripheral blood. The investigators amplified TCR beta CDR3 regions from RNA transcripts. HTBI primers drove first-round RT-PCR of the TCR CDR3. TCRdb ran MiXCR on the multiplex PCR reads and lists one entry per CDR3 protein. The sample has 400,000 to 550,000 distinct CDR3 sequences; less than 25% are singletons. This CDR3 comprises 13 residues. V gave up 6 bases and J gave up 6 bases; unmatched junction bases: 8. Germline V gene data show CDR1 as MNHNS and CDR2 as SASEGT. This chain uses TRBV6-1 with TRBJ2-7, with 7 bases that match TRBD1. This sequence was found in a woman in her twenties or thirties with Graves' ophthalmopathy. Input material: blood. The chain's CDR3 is CASSRDTGAEQYF. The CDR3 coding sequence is TGTGCCAGCAGCCGCGACACAGGGGCCGAGCAGTACTTC.